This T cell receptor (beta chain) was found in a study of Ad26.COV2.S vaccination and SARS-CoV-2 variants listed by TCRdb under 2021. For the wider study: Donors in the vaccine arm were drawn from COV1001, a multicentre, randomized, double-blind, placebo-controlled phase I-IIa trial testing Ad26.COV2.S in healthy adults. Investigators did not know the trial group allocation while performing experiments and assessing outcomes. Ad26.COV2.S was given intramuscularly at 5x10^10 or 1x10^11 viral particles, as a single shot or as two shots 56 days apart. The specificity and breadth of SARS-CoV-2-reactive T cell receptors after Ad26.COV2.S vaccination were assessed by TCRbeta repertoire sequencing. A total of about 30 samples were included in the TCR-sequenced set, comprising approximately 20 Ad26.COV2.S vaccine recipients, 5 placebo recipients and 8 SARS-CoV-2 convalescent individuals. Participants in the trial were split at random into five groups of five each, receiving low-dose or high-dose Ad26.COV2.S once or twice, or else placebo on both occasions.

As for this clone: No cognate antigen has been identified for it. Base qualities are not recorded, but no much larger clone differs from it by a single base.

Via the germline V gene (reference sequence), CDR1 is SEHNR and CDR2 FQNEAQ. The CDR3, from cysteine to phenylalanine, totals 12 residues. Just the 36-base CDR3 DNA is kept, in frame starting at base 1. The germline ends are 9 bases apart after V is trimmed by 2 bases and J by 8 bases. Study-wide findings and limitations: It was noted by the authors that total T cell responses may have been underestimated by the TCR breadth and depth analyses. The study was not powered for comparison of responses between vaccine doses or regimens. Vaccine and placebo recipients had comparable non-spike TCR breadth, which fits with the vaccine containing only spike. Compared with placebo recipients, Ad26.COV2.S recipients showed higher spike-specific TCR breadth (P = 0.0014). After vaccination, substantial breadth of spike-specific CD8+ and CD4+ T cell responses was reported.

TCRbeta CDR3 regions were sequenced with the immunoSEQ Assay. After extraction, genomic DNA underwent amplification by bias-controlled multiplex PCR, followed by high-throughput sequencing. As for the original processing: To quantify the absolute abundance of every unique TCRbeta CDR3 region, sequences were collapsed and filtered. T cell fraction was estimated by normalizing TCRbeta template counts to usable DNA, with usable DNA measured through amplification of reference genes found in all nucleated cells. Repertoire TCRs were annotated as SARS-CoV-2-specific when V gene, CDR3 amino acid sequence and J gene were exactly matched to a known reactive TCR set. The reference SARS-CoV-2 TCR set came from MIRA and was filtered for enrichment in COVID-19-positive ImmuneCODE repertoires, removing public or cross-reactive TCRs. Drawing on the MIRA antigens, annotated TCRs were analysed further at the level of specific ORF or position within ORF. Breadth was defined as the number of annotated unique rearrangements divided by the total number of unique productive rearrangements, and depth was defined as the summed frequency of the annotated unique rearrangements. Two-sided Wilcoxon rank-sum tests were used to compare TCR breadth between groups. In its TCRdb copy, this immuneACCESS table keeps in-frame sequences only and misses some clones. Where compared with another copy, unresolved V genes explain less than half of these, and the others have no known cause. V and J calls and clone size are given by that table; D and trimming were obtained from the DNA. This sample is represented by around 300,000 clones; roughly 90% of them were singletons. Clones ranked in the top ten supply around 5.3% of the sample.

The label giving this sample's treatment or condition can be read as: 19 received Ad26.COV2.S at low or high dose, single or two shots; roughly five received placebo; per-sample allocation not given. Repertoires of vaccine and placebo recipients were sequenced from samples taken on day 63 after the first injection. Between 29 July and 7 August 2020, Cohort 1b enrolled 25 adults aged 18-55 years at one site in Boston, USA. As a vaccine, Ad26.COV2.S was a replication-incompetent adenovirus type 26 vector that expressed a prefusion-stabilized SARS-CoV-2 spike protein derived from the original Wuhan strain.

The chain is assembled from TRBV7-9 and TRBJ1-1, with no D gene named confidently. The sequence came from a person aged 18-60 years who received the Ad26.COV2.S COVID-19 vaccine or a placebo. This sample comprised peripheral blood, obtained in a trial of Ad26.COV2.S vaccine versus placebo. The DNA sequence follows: TGTGCCAGCAGCTTACACTCCCTCGAAGCTTTCTTT. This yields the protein CASSLHSLEAFF.